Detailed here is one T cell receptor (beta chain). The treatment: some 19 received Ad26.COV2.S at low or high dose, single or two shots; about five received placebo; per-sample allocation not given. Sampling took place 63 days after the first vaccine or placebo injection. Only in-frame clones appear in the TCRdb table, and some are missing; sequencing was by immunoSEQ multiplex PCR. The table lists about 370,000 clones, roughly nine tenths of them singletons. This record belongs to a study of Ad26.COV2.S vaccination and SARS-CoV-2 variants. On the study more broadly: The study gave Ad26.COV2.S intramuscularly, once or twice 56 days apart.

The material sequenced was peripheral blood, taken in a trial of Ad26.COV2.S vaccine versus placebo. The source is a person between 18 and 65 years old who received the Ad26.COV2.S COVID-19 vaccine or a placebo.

The DNA for the CDR3 is TGTGCCAGCAGTGACATCTCCACTGAAGCTTTCTTT. Translated, it gives CASSDISTEAFF. The chain has TRBV2 and TRBJ1-1; D is unclear. The CDR3 spans 12 residues. Germline V gene data show CDR1 as SNHLY and CDR2 as FYNNEI. V was clipped by 3 bases and J by 4 bases, with 6 bases between them.